This TCR beta chain emerged from a study of cytomegalovirus exposure and HLA in healthy donors. Looking at the study overall: A subsequent analysis reported that the roughly 120 validation repertoires were produced on the same platform that had also been used for the roughly 710 first-cohort repertoires. Points from the study as a whole: The classifier reportedly diagnosed cytomegalovirus status with high specificity and sensitivity.

Per germline, CDR1 MGHRA and CDR2 YSYEKL. V was clipped by 1 base and J by 0 bases, with 12 bases between them. CDR3 length: 17 amino acids. A word on this clone: Its specificity is unknown.

TCRdb keeps only in-frame clones here, not all; method: immunoSEQ multiplex PCR. The table records some 190,000 clones, roughly 88% of them present only once. The receptor comes from a young woman in good health and CMV-seronegative. V and J are TRBV4-1 and TRBJ2-2, with D possibly TRBD1 on 6 matching bases. Specimen: PBMCs. CDR3: CASSQVPRGPNTGELFF. The CDR3 DNA sequence: TGCGCCAGCAGCCAAGTCCCCAGGGGCCCGAACACCGGGGAGCTGTTTTTT.